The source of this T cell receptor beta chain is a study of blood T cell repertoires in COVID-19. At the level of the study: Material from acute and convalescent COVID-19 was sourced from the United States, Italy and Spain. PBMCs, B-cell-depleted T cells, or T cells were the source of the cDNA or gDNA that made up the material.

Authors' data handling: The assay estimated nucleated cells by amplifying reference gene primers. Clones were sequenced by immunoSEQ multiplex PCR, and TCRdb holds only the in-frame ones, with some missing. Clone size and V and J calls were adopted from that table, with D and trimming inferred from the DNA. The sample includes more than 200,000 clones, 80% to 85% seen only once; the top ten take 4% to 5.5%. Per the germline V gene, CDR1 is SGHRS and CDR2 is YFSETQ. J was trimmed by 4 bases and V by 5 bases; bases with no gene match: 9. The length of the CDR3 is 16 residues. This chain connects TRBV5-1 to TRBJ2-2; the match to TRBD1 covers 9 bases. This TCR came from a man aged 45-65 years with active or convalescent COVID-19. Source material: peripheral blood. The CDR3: CASRPAGTGTTGELFF. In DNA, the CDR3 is TGCGCCAGCAGACCCGCCGGGACAGGGACCACCGGGGAGCTGTTTTTT.